The 12 T cell receptor beta chains below come from one sample, sequenced in a study of shared clonotypes between healthy human individuals. Here immunoSEQ multiplex PCR was the method, and the copy in TCRdb shows in-frame clones only, minus some. The sample holds 2 million to 2.5 million clones, approximately 96% seen once. Sequenced: naive CD4+ T cells sorted from blood. Noted subset: CD45RA+ positively selected. These receptors were taken from a young man in good health.

The chain uses TRBV5-1 and TRBJ2-7; 7 bases align to TRBD1. Germline V lookup: CDR1 SGHRS, CDR2 YFSETQ. J was trimmed by 2 bases and V by 4 bases; bases with no gene match: 12. The CDR3 spans 16 residues. CDR3 region: CASSPDEQGFTYEQYF. Written as DNA, the CDR3 is TGCGCCAGCAGCCCGGATGAACAGGGGTTTACCTACGAGCAGTACTTC. The whole variable domain, remainder taken from reference TRBV5-1 and TRBJ2-7, is KAGVTQTPRYLIKTRGQQVTLSCSPISGHRSVSWYQQTPGQGLQFLFEYFSETQRNKGNFPGRFSGRQFSNSRSEMNVSTLELGDSALYLCASSPDEQGFTYEQYFGPGTRLTVT.

This clone was detected once. CDR3 nucleotides: TGTGCCAGCAGCTTAGTAGGGGCAGGGGCCTACGAGCAGTACTTC. It yields the protein CASSLVGAGAYEQYF. The rearrangement links TRBV7-2 to TRBJ2-7; perhaps TRBD1 as D (6 bases). Germline V gene data show CDR1 as SGHTA and CDR2 as FQGNSA. This CDR3 spans 15 amino acids. V was pared by 1 base and J by 2 bases, with 12 bases between.

This rearrangement joins TRBV7-9 to TRBJ1-5; 7 bases fit TRBD1. The CDR3 spans 16 residues. The germline V gene has CDR1 SEHNR and CDR2 FQNEAQ (reference sequence). The V and J ends lost 5 bases and 2 bases, in that order; junction bases with no gene match: 9. CDR3 sequence reads: CASSPPGTDRNQPQHF. In DNA, the CDR3 is TGTGCCAGCAGCCCCCCCGGGACAGATCGCAATCAGCCCCAGCATTTT.

As for this clone: At the DNA level, this CDR3 is encoded by other sequences in the same sample as well. J is TRBJ2-7 and V is TRBV5-1; 7 bases agree with TRBD1. Germline V gives CDR1 SGHRS, CDR2 YFSETQ. The CDR3 runs to 13 residues. Trimming removed 0 bases from V and 4 bases from J; junction bases left unmatched: 1. CDR3 sequence: CASSLDRGYEQYF. CDR3 DNA sequence: TGCGCCAGCAGCTTGGACAGGGGTTACGAGCAGTACTTC.

The J gene is TRBJ2-1, the V gene TRBV11-3, with TRBD2 matching 8 bases. CDR1 and CDR2 (germline): SGHNT, YENEEA. CDR3 length: 15 residues. V shed 2 bases, J shed 2 bases, and the junction held 2 bases outside the gene matches. CDR3 in amino acids: CASSLIAGTYNEQFF. Written as DNA, the CDR3 is TGTGCCAGCAGCTTAATAGCGGGGACCTACAATGAGCAGTTCTTC.

The J gene is TRBJ1-6, the V gene TRBV6-5; no definite D call. The CDR3 runs to 13 residues. The V gene's germline CDR1 is MNHEY and CDR2 SVGAGI. V was clipped by 5 bases and J by 6 bases, with 8 bases between them. The CDR3, as DNA: TGTGCCAGCAGTCCCAGCCCTAATTCACCCCTCCACTTT. Its protein is CASSPSPNSPLHF.

The J gene is TRBJ2-3, the V gene TRBV6-1, with 9 bases that match TRBD2. Germline V gives CDR1 MNHNS, CDR2 SASEGT. V was clipped by 2 bases and J by 2 bases; unmatched bases: 5. CDR3 size: 16 residues. The DNA for the CDR3 is TGTGCCAGCAGTGAACTAGCGGGGACTTCCACAGATACGCAGTATTTT. This translates into CASSELAGTSTDTQYF.

The chain links TRBV5-6 to TRBJ1-5; D is undetermined. The V end was cut by 0 bases, the J end by 5 bases, with 9 bases between. Looked up from germline, CDR1 is SGHDT and CDR2 is YYEEEE. The CDR3 length is 14 residues. CDR3 sequence reads: CASSLAIGDQPQHF. The CDR3 DNA is TGTGCCAGCAGCTTGGCGATCGGGGATCAGCCCCAGCATTTT.

This rearrangement joins TRBV7-9 to TRBJ2-5, with D possibly TRBD2 on 5 matching bases. Looked up from germline, CDR1 is SEHNR and CDR2 is FQNEAQ (reference sequence). The CDR3 runs to 14 residues. V was shortened by 0 bases and J by 5 bases, with 10 bases between the two germline ends. The CDR3, as DNA: TGTGCCAGCAGCTTAGCACCCTCGGGGGAGACCCAGTACTTC. This codes for CASSLAPSGETQYF.

The CDR3 DNA follows: TGTGCCAGCAGTGAAGATTCCCGCCTGGTCCAAGAGACCCAGTACTTC. Translation gives CASSEDSRLVQETQYF. The rearrangement links TRBV25-1 to TRBJ2-5; no clear D. CDR1 and CDR2 (germline): MGHDK, SYGVNS. This CDR3 has 16 amino acids. Trimming took off 2 bases at V and 1 base at J, with 14 bases between the two ends.

V and J are TRBV6-5 and TRBJ2-7, with TRBD1 identical over 10 bases. The germline V gene encodes CDR1 MNHEY and CDR2 SVGAGI. V shed 6 bases and J 2 bases; nucleotides not matched to a gene: 7. The CDR3 has 15 amino acids. CDR3 coding DNA: TGTGCCAGCAGACCTGGGGGGACAGGGGCCTACGAGCAGTACTTC. Amino acids: CASRPGGTGAYEQYF.

The V gene is TRBV19, the J gene TRBJ1-4; 12 nucleotides agree with TRBD1. CDR3 length: 15 amino acids. The V and J ends lost 7 bases and 4 bases, in that order; junction bases with no gene match: 4. CDR1 LNHDA and CDR2 SQIVND come from the germline V gene (reference sequence). CDR3 protein: CASKGQGADNEKLFF. CDR3 in DNA: TGTGCCAGTAAGGGACAGGGGGCCGATAATGAAAAACTGTTTTTT.